This T cell receptor beta chain was sequenced during a study of cytomegalovirus exposure and HLA in healthy donors. Study-wide context: Clustering assigned 70% to 90% of the approximately 400 genotyped donors to the Caucasian-associated ancestry cluster.

The CDR3 runs 16 residues. Germline lookup yields CDR1 SGHNT and CDR2 YENEEA. Findings and caveats of the study: According to an earlier analysis, most TCR beta V segments yielded productive rearrangements about 90% or about 30% of the time. A list of about 160 TCR beta chains associated with cytomegalovirus was given.

The donors, nominally healthy at sampling, likely had unrecorded immune exposures. Notes on this clone: What it binds is not known. Germline and junction disagree at one end, which may indicate a read error.

PCR was performed using 60 Vbeta and 13 Jbeta primers. Only in-frame clones appear in the TCRdb table, and some are missing; sequencing was by immunoSEQ multiplex PCR. The sample lists some 120,000 clones, 75% to 85% occurring once. The chain joins TRBV11-3 to TRBJ1-1; D is perhaps TRBD1 (5 bases). The clonotype was recovered from a man aged 35-49 years in good health and CMV-seronegative. Sequences were obtained from PBMCs. Here the CDR3 reads CASSLEQRGTDTEAFF. The CDR3 DNA reads as TGTGCCAGCAGCCTAGAACAACGGGGGACCGACACTGAAGCTTTCTTT.